This T cell receptor (beta chain) was captured in a study of Ad26.COV2.S vaccination and SARS-CoV-2 variants. This table comes from immunoSEQ multiplex PCR, and its TCRdb copy is limited to in-frame clones, with some not included. The sample lists about 400,000 clones, 75% to 90% occurring once. Trimming at V came to 2 bases and at J to 2 bases, leaving 8 bases not matched to a gene. This CDR3 comprises 16 residues. Germline lookup yields CDR1 MNHNS and CDR2 SASEGT. Treatment defined: some 19 received Ad26.COV2.S at low or high dose, single or two shots; roughly five received placebo; per-sample allocation not given. Sampling was performed 63 days after the first vaccine or placebo injection.

The sequence derives from a person between 18 and 60 years old who received the Ad26.COV2.S COVID-19 vaccine or a placebo. The chain couples TRBV6-1 to TRBJ2-5; 7 bases are shared with TRBD1. The sequenced sample was peripheral blood, obtained in a trial of Ad26.COV2.S vaccine versus placebo. CDR3 sequence reads: CASSELPAGGQETQYF. CDR3 nucleotides: TGTGCCAGCAGTGAACTTCCGGCAGGGGGTCAAGAGACCCAGTACTTC.